Following are 18 T cell receptor beta chains from one sample sequenced in a study of blood T cell repertoires in COVID-19. Data came from immunoSEQ multiplex PCR; TCRdb stores just in-frame clones and leaves some out. The sample contains under 300,000 clones, approximately 86% of which appear only once. Material: peripheral blood. The receptor set was obtained from a woman in her seventies with active or convalescent COVID-19.

This chain joins TRBV5-1 and TRBJ2-3; 7 bases fit TRBD2. The V gene end was trimmed by 1 base and the J gene end by 3 bases; junction bases not matched to a gene: 5. Germline loops: CDR1 SGHRS, CDR2 YFSETQ. The CDR3 is 15 residues long. The CDR3 sequence: CASSLRGVETDTQYF. The CDR3 nucleotides read TGCGCCAGCAGCTTGCGGGGGGTTGAGACAGATACGCAGTATTTT.

The table lists this clone with a few counts. The rearrangement joins TRBV9 to TRBJ2-7; 7 nucleotides match TRBD1. This CDR3 region has 16 residues. Per the germline V gene, CDR1 is SGDLS and CDR2 is YYNGEE. With 3 bases clipped from V and 1 base from J, the junction kept 10 bases outside the gene matches. For the CDR3, the DNA is TGTGCCAGCAGCGGAGGAAGGACAGGAGTTTCCTACGAGCAGTACTTC. It translates to CASSGGRTGVSYEQYF. Complete variable domain (other parts from reference TRBV9 and TRBJ2-7): DSGVTQTPKHLITATGQRVTLRCSPRSGDLSVYWYQQSLDQGLQFLIQYYNGEERAKGNILERFSAQQFPDLHSELNLSSLELGDSALYFCASSGGRTGVSYEQYFGPGTRLTVT.

This clone has a single count. This rearrangement joins TRBV5-1 to TRBJ2-7; 7 bases are a match to TRBD1. This CDR3 comprises 14 residues. V gave up 9 bases and J gave up 2 bases; unmatched junction bases: 11. Per the germline V gene, CDR1 is SGHRS and CDR2 is YFSETQ. The CDR3 is CAIRDLTGPYEQYF. CDR3 DNA sequence: TGCGCCATCAGAGACTTGACAGGGCCCTACGAGCAGTACTTC.

This chain links TRBV11-3 with TRBJ2-1; D unresolved. Germline V lookup: CDR1 SGHNT, CDR2 YENEEA. The CDR3 is made up of 15 amino acids. With 3 bases removed from V and 0 bases from J, the gap between germline ends came to 9 bases. The CDR3 loop is CASSFRPSSYNEQFF. The DNA of the CDR3 is TGTGCCAGCAGCTTTAGACCTAGCTCCTACAATGAGCAGTTCTTC.

The V call is TRBV4-3, the J call TRBJ2-1; 8 bases are a match to TRBD2. V lost 2 bases and J lost 7; bases outside the gene matches: 7. Looked up from germline, CDR1 is LGHNA and CDR2 is YSLEER. CDR3 length: 15 amino acids. CDR3 residues: CASSQPGLAFNEQFF. As DNA, the CDR3 is TGCGCCAGCAGCCAACCCGGACTAGCCTTTAATGAGCAGTTCTTC.

The chain links TRBV4-1 to TRBJ1-4, with TRBD1 matching over 9 bases. The CDR3 is 15 amino acids. V was pared by 1 base and J by 7 bases, with 4 bases of the junction left unmatched. Germline V gives CDR1 MGHRA, CDR2 YSYEKL. Here the CDR3 reads CASSQAGTGSEKLFF. CDR3 sequence (DNA): TGCGCCAGCAGCCAAGCCGGGACAGGGAGTGAAAAACTGTTTTTT.

The chain carries TRBV28 and TRBJ2-5; TRBD2 might be the D (6 bases). The CDR3 runs 14 residues. The V end was cut by 3 bases, the J end by 3 bases, with 11 bases between. CDR1 and CDR2 from the germline V gene are MDHEN and SYDVKM. In DNA, the CDR3 is TGTGCCAGCAGTTTTGCGGCTAGCGAAGAGACCCAGTACTTC. This sequence encodes CASSFAASEETQYF.

The V call is TRBV5-1, the J call TRBJ2-5; D unresolved. CDR3 length: 13 residues. Germline CDR1 and CDR2: SGHRS and YFSETQ. V was cut by 2 bases and J by 4 bases, with 9 bases left in between. The CDR3 DNA reads as TGCGCCAGCAGCTTTGGCGGTAGAGAGACCCAGTACTTC. It codes for CASSFGGRETQYF. The full variable domain, completed using reference TRBV5-1 and TRBJ2-5, is KAGVTQTPRYLIKTRGQQVTLSCSPISGHRSVSWYQQTPGQGLQFLFEYFSETQRNKGNFPGRFSGRQFSNSRSEMNVSTLELGDSALYLCASSFGGRETQYFGPGTRLLVL.

The V call is TRBV3-1 (or the pseudogene TRBV3-2), the J call TRBJ2-2; 13 positions agree with TRBD2. Trimming removed 5 bases from V and 0 bases from J; junction bases left unmatched: 3. The CDR3 runs to 17 residues. Germline assignment: CDR1 LGHDT and CDR2 YNNKEL (reference sequence). The CDR3 here is CASSKGLAGTNTGELFF. The CDR3 DNA sequence: TGTGCCAGCAGCAAGGGACTAGCGGGGACGAACACCGGGGAGCTGTTTTTT.

V usage is TRBV29-1 and J usage is TRBJ1-1; 10 bases align to TRBD1. V shed 8 bases and J 1 base; nucleotides not matched to a gene: 7. The germline V gene encodes CDR1 SQVTM and CDR2 ANQGSEA. The CDR3 has 14 residues. CDR3 sequence reads: CSSNGDRGNTEAFF. The CDR3 region has the DNA TGCAGCTCTAACGGGGACAGGGGGAACACTGAAGCTTTCTTT.

V and J are TRBV7-2 and TRBJ2-7; a possible D gene is TRBD1 (6 bases). Between the trimmed V and J ends, which lost 5 bases and 3 bases, there was a span of 14 bases. Germline V gene lookup returns CDR1 SGHTA and CDR2 FQGNSA. This CDR3 spans 14 amino acids. The CDR3 DNA is TGTGCCAGCAGCCCTCAGGGACATTACTACGAGCAGTACTTC. This translates into CASSPQGHYYEQYF.

The chain couples TRBV12-5 to TRBJ1-6, with TRBD1 identical over 9 bases. Germline V gene sequence: CDR1 LGHNT, CDR2 FRNRAP. After removal of 0 bases from V and 8 bases from J, the junction contained 11 bases not matched to a gene. This CDR3 spans 18 amino acids. The CDR3 is CASGLVRTGEILHSPLHF. The CDR3 DNA is TGTGCTAGTGGTTTGGTAAGGACAGGGGAAATATTGCATTCACCCCTCCACTTT.

The V and J genes are TRBV4-3 and TRBJ2-1, with TRBD2 as a possible D gene (6 bases). Trimming left V 4 bases short and J 8 bases short, with 15 bases between. This CDR3 comprises 14 residues. CDR1 and CDR2 (germline): LGHNA, YSLEER. CDR3 sequence (DNA): TGCGCCAGCAGCCGGGGAGGCCGGGGCGATGAGCAGTTCTTC. This sequence encodes CASSRGGRGDEQFF.

This chain joins TRBV5-1 and TRBJ1-5; D remains unclear. Looked up from germline, CDR1 is SGHRS and CDR2 is YFSETQ. Trimming removed 1 base from V and 2 bases from J, with 4 bases in between. The CDR3 runs to 13 residues. CDR3 DNA sequence: TGCGCCAGCAGCTTGTTCGGCAATCAGCCCCAGCATTTT. It specifies CASSLFGNQPQHF.

CDR3 DNA sequence: TGTGCCAGCAGCGTAGGCCCGGACAGGTATAATTCACCCCTCCACTTT. This translates into CASSVGPDRYNSPLHF. V gene TRBV9 combines with J gene TRBJ1-6, with TRBD1 identical over 7 bases. Per the germline V gene, CDR1 is SGDLS and CDR2 is YYNGEE. With V trimmed by 0 bases and J by 4 bases, 4 bases remained unmatched. This CDR3 spans 16 amino acids. Based on the CDR3 plus reference TRBV9 and TRBJ1-6, the full variable domain is DSGVTQTPKHLITATGQRVTLRCSPRSGDLSVYWYQQSLDQGLQFLIQYYNGEERAKGNILERFSAQQFPDLHSELNLSSLELGDSALYFCASSVGPDRYNSPLHFGNGTRLTVT.

The chain carries TRBV5-1 and TRBJ1-2; D might be TRBD1 (6 bases). CDR3 length: 15 residues. The V and J ends lost 2 bases and 5 bases respectively, with 16 bases between them. Looked up from germline, CDR1 is SGHRS and CDR2 is YFSETQ. The CDR3, as DNA: TGCGCCAGCAGCTTTCGGACAGCCACCTCTTATGGCTACACCTTC. Translation: CASSFRTATSYGYTF.

The CDR3 DNA reads TGTGCCAGTAGTATGGTGGTGGAGTACGAGCAGTACTTC. It is translated as CASSMVVEYEQYF. V gene TRBV19 combines with J gene TRBJ2-7; no reliable D call. The CDR3 is made up of 13 amino acids. The germline CDR1 and CDR2 sequences are LNHDA and SQIVND (reference sequence). The V gene lost 3 bases and the J gene lost 4 bases, with 10 bases spanning the gap.

The rearrangement links TRBV12-3 or TRBV12-4 to TRBJ1-1, with 9 bases lining up with TRBD1. CDR3 length: 13 residues. The J segment lost 8 bases and the V segment lost 5 bases, leaving 6 bases of the junction unmatched. CDR3 region: CASSLLDRGEAFF. CDR3 bases: TGTGCCAGCAGTCTATTGGACAGGGGAGAAGCTTTCTTT.